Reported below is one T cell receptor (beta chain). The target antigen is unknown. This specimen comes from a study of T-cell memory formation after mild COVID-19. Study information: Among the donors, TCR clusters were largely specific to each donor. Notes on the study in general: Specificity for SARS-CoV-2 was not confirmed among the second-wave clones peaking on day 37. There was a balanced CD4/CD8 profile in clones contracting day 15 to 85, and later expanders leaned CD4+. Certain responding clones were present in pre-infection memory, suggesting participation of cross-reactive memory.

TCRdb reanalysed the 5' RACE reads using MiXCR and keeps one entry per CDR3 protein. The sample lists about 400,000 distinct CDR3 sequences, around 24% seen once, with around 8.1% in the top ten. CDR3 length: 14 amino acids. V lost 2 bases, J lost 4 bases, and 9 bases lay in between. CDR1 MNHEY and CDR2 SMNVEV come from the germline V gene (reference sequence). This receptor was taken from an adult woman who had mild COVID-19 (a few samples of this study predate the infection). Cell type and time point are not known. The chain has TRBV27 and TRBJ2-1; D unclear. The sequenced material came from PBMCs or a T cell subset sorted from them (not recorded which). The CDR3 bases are TGTGCCAGCAGTTTAAAAGGTCGTTACAATGAGCAGTTCTTC. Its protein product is CASSLKGRYNEQFF.